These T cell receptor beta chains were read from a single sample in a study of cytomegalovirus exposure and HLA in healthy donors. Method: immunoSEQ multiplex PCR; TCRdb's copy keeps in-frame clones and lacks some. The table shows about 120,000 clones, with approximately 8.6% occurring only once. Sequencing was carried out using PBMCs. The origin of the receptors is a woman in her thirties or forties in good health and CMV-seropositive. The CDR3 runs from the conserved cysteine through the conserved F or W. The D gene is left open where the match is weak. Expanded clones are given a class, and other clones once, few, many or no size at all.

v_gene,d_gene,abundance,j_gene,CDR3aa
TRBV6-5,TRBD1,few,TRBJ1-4,CASSPDRVGEKLFF
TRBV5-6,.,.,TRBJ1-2,CASSRGAYGYTF
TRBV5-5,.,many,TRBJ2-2,CASSYRNTGELFF
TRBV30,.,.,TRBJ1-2,CAWSPPPPPGKVAYGYTF
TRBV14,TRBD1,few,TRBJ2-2,CASSRDRGHTGELFF
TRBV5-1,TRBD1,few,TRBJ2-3,CASSGTGVYRDTQYF
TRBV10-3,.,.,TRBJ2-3,CAINQALGTDTQYF
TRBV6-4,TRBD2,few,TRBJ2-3,CASSGAGAPGNTQYF
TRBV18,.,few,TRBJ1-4,CASSPDSASEKLFF
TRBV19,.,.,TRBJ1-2,CASRATLTSYGYTF